Below, 26 T cell receptor beta chains from the same sample are listed, as sequenced in a study of T-cell memory formation after mild COVID-19. One entry per CDR3 protein, called by TCRdb with MiXCR from the 5' RACE reads. The sample holds a few hundred thousand distinct CDR3 sequences, approximately 25% seen once. The sample comprised PBMCs or a T cell subset sorted from them (not recorded which). Receptor source: an adult woman who had mild COVID-19 (a few samples of this study predate the infection). Cell type and time point are not known.

The genes are TRBV7-6 and TRBJ1-2; maybe TRBD1 (5 bases). The CDR3 is 15 residues long. The V end was cut by 7 bases, the J end by 6 bases, with 21 bases between. Per the germline V gene, CDR1 is SGHVS and CDR2 is FNYEAQ. The CDR3 DNA sequence: TGTGCCAGCACCAACGGACTGGCCCTCAGGGATGGCTACACCTTC. Protein product: CASTNGLALRDGYTF.

The genes are TRBV20-1 and TRBJ1-1; 12 bases agree with TRBD1. This CDR3 contains 15 residues. The junction had 8 bases not matched to a gene; V was cut back by 1 base and J by 8 bases. Germline loops: CDR1 DFQATT, CDR2 SNEGSKA (reference sequence). This CDR3 is CSARATGTGGPEAFF. The CDR3 coding sequence is TGCAGTGCTAGAGCAACCGGGACAGGGGGCCCCGAAGCTTTCTTT.

The chain recombines TRBV29-1 with TRBJ1-2; the D is unclear. V lost 0 bases and J 8 bases, leaving 16 bases between the germline ends. CDR1 is SQVTM and CDR2 is ANQGSEA in the germline V gene. This CDR3 is 14 amino acids long. The CDR3 nucleotides are TGCAGCGTTGAAGATCGAACCTCCCTGGAAGGCTACACCTTC. Translating it yields CSVEDRTSLEGYTF.

The rearrangement uses TRBV29-1 and TRBJ1-1; unclear D gene. Germline V lookup: CDR1 SQVTM, CDR2 ANQGSEA. Trimming took 4 bases from V and 1 from J, leaving 13 bases between them. CDR3 length equals 14 residues. The DNA for the CDR3 is TGCAGCGTTGTAGTATCCGCGGCGAACACTGAAGCTTTCTTT. Its protein product is CSVVVSAANTEAFF.

This clonotype was counted only a few times. This chain links TRBV20-1 with TRBJ2-7, with 11 positions matching TRBD2. The CDR3 is 15 amino acids. CDR1 is DFQATT and CDR2 is SNEGSKA in the germline V gene (reference sequence). V shed 6 bases, J shed 0 bases, and the junction held 7 bases outside the gene matches. CDR3 protein: CSAWRLAGGSYEQYF. The CDR3 DNA reads TGCAGTGCATGGCGCCTAGCGGGAGGCTCCTACGAGCAGTACTTC.

The chain combines TRBV5-6 with TRBJ2-4; D assignment may be TRBD1 or TRBD2 (6 bases each). The CDR3 covers 16 residues. Trimming cost V 1 base and J 6 bases, with 17 bases left between them. The V gene's germline CDR1 is SGHDT and CDR2 YYEEEE. Written as DNA, the CDR3 is TGTGCCAGCAGCTTGTATGGGGGGCGCGTCCCAAACATTCAGTACTTC. Translating gives CASSLYGGRVPNIQYF.

The V gene is TRBV7-9, the J gene TRBJ2-1; the D gene is possibly TRBD2 (5 bases). Trimming stripped 5 bases from V and 9 bases from J, with 11 bases between. CDR3 length equals 12 residues. The germline V gene encodes CDR1 SEHNR and CDR2 FQNEAQ (reference sequence). CDR3 coding DNA: TGTGCCAGCAGCGCCGCGGGTGGTGAGCAGTTCTTC. Amino acids: CASSAAGGEQFF.

A remark on this clonotype: Relative to the germline gene, one junction end is altered; a read error may explain this. The rearrangement links TRBV3-1 to TRBJ2-1, with a weak D call TRBD2 (5 bases). The CDR3 contains 16 residues. Germline values: CDR1 LGHDT, CDR2 YNNKEL (reference sequence). The CDR3: CASSQERELRALEVNF. CDR3 in DNA: TGTGCCAGCAGCCAAGAGAGGGAACTTAGAGCGCTGGAAGTGAACTTC.

This clonotype occurred a few times. Here the CDR3 DNA reads TGTGCCAGCAGTGAAGTCCGGAGAGGGGTAGGCAATCAGCCCCAGCATTTT. Translated: CASSEVRRGVGNQPQHF. This chain links TRBV2 with TRBJ1-5, with D possibly matching TRBD1 (5 bases). The CDR3 runs 17 residues. V shed 1 base and J shed 2 bases, with 15 bases lying between them. Germline CDR1 SNHLY, CDR2 FYNNEI.

The rearrangement uses TRBV7-3 and TRBJ1-1; 7 nucleotides line up with TRBD1. CDR1 and CDR2 from the germline V gene are SGHTA and FQGTGA. CDR3 length equals 16 residues. V dropped 5 bases and J dropped 0; count of bases not matched to a gene: 9. The CDR3 DNA is TGTGCCAGCAGCCTAGGACAGGAGGAGATGAACACTGAAGCTTTCTTT. Translating it yields CASSLGQEEMNTEAFF.

This clonotype was detected only a few times. The J gene is TRBJ2-1, the V gene TRBV20-1; TRBD2 aligns across 13 bases. The germline gives CDR1 DFQATT, CDR2 SNEGSKA (reference sequence). The CDR3 has 19 amino acids. The J segment lost 2 bases and the V segment lost 3 bases, leaving 13 bases of the junction unmatched. CDR3 bases: TGCAGTGCTAGCAGCACTAGCGGGAGGGCCTCAATGACCTACAATGAGCAGTTCTTC. This encodes CSASSTSGRASMTYNEQFF.

The V gene is TRBV9, the J gene TRBJ2-3; TRBD2 agrees at 7 bases. Germline V gene sequence: CDR1 SGDLS, CDR2 YYNGEE. The V segment lost 1 base and the J segment 5 bases; nucleotides outside the gene matches: 7. The CDR3 extends over 15 amino acids. Written as DNA, the CDR3 is TGTGCCAGCAGCGTAACCAGCCGGGAGGAAGATACGCAGTATTTT. Protein: CASSVTSREEDTQYF.

This clonotype appeared a few times. The chain joins TRBV6-5 to TRBJ2-5; D may be TRBD2 (6 bases). V lost 4 bases, J lost 5 bases, and 14 bases lay in between. The germline gives CDR1 MNHEY, CDR2 SVGAGI. CDR3 length: 14 residues. The CDR3 region is CASSLSLSGETQYF. The CDR3 region has the DNA TGTGCCAGCAGTTTATCGCTGAGCGGGGAGACCCAGTACTTC.

Only a few counts were recorded for this clonotype. J is TRBJ2-7 and V is TRBV20-1; 8 bases match TRBD2. The CDR3 consists of 18 residues. CDR1 is DFQATT, CDR2 SNEGSKA, per germline (reference sequence). The V gene end was trimmed by 0 bases and the J gene end by 1 base; junction bases not matched to a gene: 14. CDR3 in amino acids: CSARDQHPSGGPSYEQYF. Written as DNA, the CDR3 is TGCAGTGCTAGAGATCAGCATCCGAGCGGGGGTCCTTCCTACGAGCAGTACTTC.

This clonotype was observed once. This chain joins TRBV15 and TRBJ2-1; 7 nucleotides align to TRBD2. J lost 0 bases, V lost 0 bases, and 2 bases had no gene match. The CDR3 loop spans 16 amino acids. CDR1 is LNHNV, CDR2 YYDKDF, per germline (reference sequence). CDR3 sequence reads: CATSREGLGSYNEQFF. The CDR3 region has the DNA TGTGCCACCAGCAGAGAAGGACTAGGCTCCTACAATGAGCAGTTCTTC. The whole variable domain, filled in from reference TRBV15 and TRBJ2-1, reads DAMVIQNPRYQVTQFGKPVTLSCSQTLNHNVMYWYQQKSSQAPKLLFHYYDKDFNNEADTPDNFQSRRPNTSFCFLDIRSPGLGDTAMYLCATSREGLGSYNEQFFGPGTRLTVL.

This clonotype was picked up a small number of times. The chain couples TRBV25-1 to TRBJ1-1, with 9 bases identical to TRBD1. Per the germline V gene, CDR1 is MGHDK and CDR2 is SYGVNS. With 3 bases clipped from V and 3 bases from J, the junction kept 2 bases outside the gene matches. The CDR3 is 14 residues long. This CDR3 reads CASSETGGYTEAFF. For the CDR3, the DNA is TGTGCCAGCAGTGAGACAGGGGGTTACACTGAAGCTTTCTTT.

V and J are TRBV12-3 or TRBV12-4 and TRBJ1-2; 11 nucleotides agree with TRBD1. Trimming cost V 6 bases and J 4 bases; bases outside gene matches: 13. This CDR3 contains 17 residues. The CDR3 nucleotides are TGTGCCAGCAGCCCAAAGGGACAGGGGGTCTCGAGCTATGGCTACACCTTC. Its protein is CASSPKGQGVSSYGYTF.

The J gene is TRBJ2-7, the V gene TRBV4-2; D is unresolved. The germline V gene has CDR1 LGHNA and CDR2 YNFKEQ. The V end lost 1 base, the J end lost 5 bases, and 15 bases lay between the germline ends. The CDR3 runs to 15 residues. Written as DNA, the CDR3 is TGTGCCAGCAGCCAAGGGCAGTTCCGCTGGGACGAGCAGTACTTC. Its translation is CASSQGQFRWDEQYF.

A few counts support this clonotype. V and J are TRBV24-1 and TRBJ1-2; D might be TRBD1 (5 bases). Trimming took 6 bases from V and 4 from J, leaving 17 bases between them. This CDR3 comprises 15 residues. Germline lookup yields CDR1 KGHDR and CDR2 SFDVKD. CDR3 sequence: CATSSHEGQGYGYTF. For the CDR3, the DNA is TGTGCCACCAGTAGTCATGAGGGGCAGGGCTATGGCTACACCTTC.

V is TRBV24-1 and J is TRBJ1-1; 8 positions match TRBD1. Trimming at V came to 7 bases and at J to 6 bases, leaving 6 bases not matched to a gene. The CDR3 has 13 residues. CDR1 and CDR2 (germline): KGHDR, SFDVKD. The CDR3 region has the DNA TGTGCCACCAGCGACGACAGGGGCCCTGAAGCTTTCTTT. Encoded protein: CATSDDRGPEAFF.

In its sample, this clonotype was seen a few times. A junction boundary mismatches the germline segment, possibly from a read error. This chain uses TRBV2 with TRBJ1-1; D ambiguous. Per the germline V gene, CDR1 is SNHLY and CDR2 is FYNNEI. The length of the CDR3 is 13 residues. The DNA of the CDR3 is TGTGCCAGCCCAGATATTATGAACGCTGAAGCTTTCTTT. Protein product: CASPDIMNAEAFF.

This clonotype appeared a few times. The chain joins TRBV7-3 to TRBJ2-3; 8 bases fit TRBD2. Trimming cost V 0 bases and J 1 base; bases outside gene matches: 3. The germline V gene has CDR1 SGHTA and CDR2 FQGTGA. The CDR3 totals 16 residues. The CDR3 region is CASSLTGGVGTDTQYF. CDR3 nucleotides: TGTGCCAGCAGCTTAACCGGGGGGGTGGGCACAGATACGCAGTATTTT. Supplemented by reference TRBV7-3 and TRBJ2-3, the full variable domain reads GAGVSQTPSNKVTEKGKYVELRCDPISGHTALYWYRQSLGQGPEFLIYFQGTGAADDSGLPNDRFFAVRPEGSVSTLKIQRTERGDSAVYLCASSLTGGVGTDTQYFGPGTRLTVL.

This chain uses TRBV29-1 with TRBJ2-3; the match to TRBD2 covers 8 bases. The CDR3 extends over 15 amino acids. V shed 6 bases, J shed 0 bases, and the junction held 8 bases outside the gene matches. Germline V gives CDR1 SQVTM, CDR2 ANQGSEA. The CDR3, as DNA: TGCAGCGTGGGGTCGGCTAGCGGGAGCACAGATACGCAGTATTTT. Encoded protein: CSVGSASGSTDTQYF.

The V and J genes are TRBV20-1 and TRBJ2-2; D may be TRBD2 (6 bases). In germline, CDR1 is DFQATT, CDR2 SNEGSKA (reference sequence). The V end lost 1 base, the J end lost 1 base, and 13 bases lay between the germline ends. CDR3 size: 16 residues. For the CDR3, the DNA is TGCAGTGCTAGAGTTTGGGCGGGAAGGAACACCGGGGAGCTGTTTTTT. Protein product: CSARVWAGRNTGELFF.

J is TRBJ2-3 and V is TRBV3-1, with D possibly matching TRBD2 (5 bases). CDR3 length: 18 residues. The germline V gene encodes CDR1 LGHDT and CDR2 YNNKEL (reference sequence). V lost 3 bases and J 2 bases, leaving 21 bases between the germline ends. In DNA form, the CDR3 reads TGTGCCAGCAGCCAGCCCCTTGGCCGGGAATCGGCCACAGATACGCAGTATTTT. Its protein product is CASSQPLGRESATDTQYF.

This clonotype was recorded a few times. The J gene is TRBJ2-1, the V gene TRBV5-1, with no clear D. Germline V CDR1 and CDR2: SGHRS, YFSETQ. The V end was cut by 7 bases, the J end by 5 bases, with 19 bases between. The CDR3 covers 15 residues. The CDR3 reads CASLLSPGGNNEQFF. The CDR3 DNA sequence: TGCGCCAGCCTCCTTAGTCCGGGCGGTAACAATGAGCAGTTCTTC.